The rows below give T cell receptor beta chains drawn from one sample of a study of T cell responses to AZD1222 COVID-19 vaccine. Sequencing was performed with immunoSEQ multiplex PCR; in TCRdb, only in-frame clones are kept and a portion is missing. The sample has some 130,000 clones, 70% to 90% seen once. This material consisted of peripheral blood, taken on day 0 of AZD1222 vaccination. All receptors derive from an adult in good health. Each CDR3 is given with its conserved first and last residue. Fields, in order: CDR3 length, clone size, V gene, CDR3 protein. The size field is filled for only some rows; it gives once, few, many or a size class.

12 once TRBV29-1 CSVGTGDQPQHF
16 . TRBV5-1 CASSWAAVERNYEQYF
19 few TRBV10-1 CASSESGTGRTTNTGELFF
13 . TRBV29-1 CSGGVGSAVTQYF
17 . TRBV6-2/TRBV6-3 CASSYPGLLRVTDTQYF
15 few TRBV5-1 CASSPGTGSNYGYTF
15 few TRBV5-4 CASSLAGKHSYEQYF
14 once TRBV27 CASSFQGSPSGYTF
14 . TRBV9 CASSVEVGPAPLHF
14 . TRBV11-3 CASSPWRNDNEQFF
15 . TRBV6-1 CASSLRQVPSYEQYF
16 . TRBV14 CASSQVPGQLNTEAFF
13 . TRBV7-9 CATRDRSTDTQYF
13 . TRBV7-3 CTSSRDDRGPRIF
16 . TRBV28 CASSPPVTSLGNEQFF
15 . TRBV28 CASSYPGETIYGYTF
13 once TRBV5-1 CASRGADTDTQYF
15 once TRBV6-5 CASRSRDYSYNEQFF
18 . TRBV3-1/TRBV3-2 CASSQVGTGGLSNEKLFF
16 . TRBV30 CAWSDGTGGFNQPQHF
14 . TRBV18 CASSPVGGDTEAFF
11 . TRBV20-1 CSARDRYGYTF
14 . TRBV5-8 CASSWPLTGDEQYF
13 . TRBV11-3 CASSRDRDGGQYF
20 . TRBV4-1 CASSQDVPSGGWGRADTQYF
17 . TRBV20-1 CSASSVVWTGGGQPQHF
13 . TRBV1 CTIAGVWTDTQYF
16 . TRBV6-5 CASSYSSRGTAYEQYF
17 . TRBV7-8 CASSPIGGLVSSGELFF
14 . TRBV5-1 CASSLAATNEKLFF
13 . TRBV6-5 CASRGQQNQPQHF
12 . TRBV9 CASSGGGYEQYF
20 few TRBV3-1/TRBV3-2 CASSHPPGLAGGLSYNEQFF
16 . TRBV5-1 CASSEGPLSSYNEQFF
15 . TRBV19 CASSWEREFYNEQFF
15 . TRBV6-5 CASSYSLQGLAGYTF
12 . TRBV7-2 CASRRGNQPQHF
14 . TRBV7-2 CASSLVGYTDTQYF
13 . TRBV30 CAWNQLGGNTIYF
15 . TRBV6-5 CASSYSGRQGYEQYF
16 . TRBV10-1 CASSIGSGPANEKLFF
17 . TRBV5-1 CASSGGGTGFSYNEQFF
14 . TRBV28 CASSLGTATDTQYF
14 . TRBV30 CAWSAQTATREAFF
12 . TRBV28 CASSNYEEKLFF